This TCR beta chain was sequenced in a study of breast tumors, draining lymph nodes, adjacent tissues. General study findings and limits: Compared with lymph nodes, tumors were less diverse; compared with nontumor tissue, more.

MiXCR, run by TCRdb on the multiplex PCR reads, gives a single entry per CDR3 protein. The sample consists of about 270,000 distinct CDR3 sequences, under 35% of them appearing once. This clonotype has a count of ten or more. Its antigen is undetermined. Samples came from axillary lymph nodes draining the breast cancer. The CDR3 has 12 residues. CDR1 and CDR2 (germline): SGHTA, FQGNSA. V was clipped by 4 bases and J by 8 bases, with 11 bases between them. The specimen sequenced was axillary lymph node tissue. This sequence originates from a female donor with breast cancer. Some clones in this sample may be carry-over from other donors' samples. J is TRBJ1-2 and V is TRBV7-2; D call uncertain. In DNA, the CDR3 is TGTGCCAGCAGCTCTATGGGTCGGGGCTACACCTTC. Translation: CASSSMGRGYTF. Using reference TRBV7-2 and TRBJ1-2 for the parts outside the CDR3, the full variable domain is GAGVSQSPSNKVTEKGKDVELRCDPISGHTALYWYRQSLGQGLEFLIYFQGNSAPDKSGLPSDRFSAERTGGSVSTLTIQRTQQEDSAVYLCASSSMGRGYTFGSGTRLTVV.